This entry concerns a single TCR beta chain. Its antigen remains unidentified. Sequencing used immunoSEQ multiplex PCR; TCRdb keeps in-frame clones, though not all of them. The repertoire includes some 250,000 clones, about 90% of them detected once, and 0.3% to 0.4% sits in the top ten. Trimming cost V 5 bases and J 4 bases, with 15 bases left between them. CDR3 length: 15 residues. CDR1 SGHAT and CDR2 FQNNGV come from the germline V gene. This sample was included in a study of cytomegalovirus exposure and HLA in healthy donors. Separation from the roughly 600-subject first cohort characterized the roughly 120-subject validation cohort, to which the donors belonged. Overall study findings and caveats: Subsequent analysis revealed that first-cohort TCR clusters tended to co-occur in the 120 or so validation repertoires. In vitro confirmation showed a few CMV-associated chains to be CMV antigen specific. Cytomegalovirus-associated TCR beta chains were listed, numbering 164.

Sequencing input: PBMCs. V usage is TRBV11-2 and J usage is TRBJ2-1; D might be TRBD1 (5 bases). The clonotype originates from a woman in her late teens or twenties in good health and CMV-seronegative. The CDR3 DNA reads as TGTGCCAGCAGCCCTGGGGCAGGAATTTACAATGAGCAGTTCTTC. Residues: CASSPGAGIYNEQFF.